The 29 T cell receptor beta chains below were found in one sample sequenced in a study of T cell responses to AZD1222 COVID-19 vaccine. Data came from immunoSEQ multiplex PCR; TCRdb stores just in-frame clones and leaves some out. Of 150,000 or so clones in the sample, about 88% were seen once. Specimen: peripheral blood, collected on day 0 of AZD1222 vaccination. The receptors derive from an adult in good health.

This clone was seen once. The rearrangement links TRBV7-8 to TRBJ1-1, with a possible D match to TRBD1 (5 bases). The V end lost 5 bases, the J end lost 1 base, and 8 bases lay between the germline ends. The CDR3 runs to 13 residues. Germline-derived CDR1 and CDR2 are SGHVS and FQNEAQ. The CDR3 DNA sequence: TGTGCCAGCAGCCGGACAACGAACACTGAAGCTTTCTTT. Its translation: CASSRTTNTEAFF.

The chain has TRBV4-3 and TRBJ2-1, with TRBD2 as a possible D gene (5 bases). This CDR3 contains 14 residues. Germline V gene sequence: CDR1 LGHNA, CDR2 YSLEER. V was pared by 3 bases and J by 9 bases, with 15 bases between. The CDR3 nucleotides read TGCGCCAGCAGCCAGGACGTCACTAGGTTTGAGCAGTTCTTC. It codes for CASSQDVTRFEQFF.

This clone was seen only once. V gene TRBV30 combines with J gene TRBJ1-2; D not resolved. CDR3 length equals 15 residues. Trimming removed 5 bases from V and 1 base from J, with 17 bases in between. Looked up from germline, CDR1 is GTSNPN and CDR2 is SVGIG (reference sequence). CDR3: CAWERRTAFNYGYTF. For the CDR3, the DNA is TGTGCCTGGGAGCGTCGGACGGCATTTAACTATGGCTACACCTTC. Looking up the rest from reference TRBV30 and TRBJ1-2 gives the full variable domain: SQTIHQWPATLVQPVGSPLSLECTVEGTSNPNLYWYRQAAGRGLQLLFYSVGIGQISSEVPQNLSASRPQDRQFILSSKKLLLSDSGFYLCAWERRTAFNYGYTFGSGTRLTVV.

V is TRBV7-9 and J is TRBJ1-1, with D unresolved. The CDR3 covers 15 residues. Germline V gives CDR1 SEHNR, CDR2 FQNEAQ (reference sequence). V lost 2 bases and J lost 0, with 10 bases in between. The CDR3 sequence: CASSLILGMNTEAFF. The DNA of the CDR3 is TGTGCCAGCAGCTTAATTCTTGGGATGAACACTGAAGCTTTCTTT.

The rearrangement joins TRBV7-2 to TRBJ2-1; 11 positions match TRBD2. The germline CDR1 and CDR2 sequences are SGHTA and FQGNSA. V lost 5 bases and J lost 7; bases outside the gene matches: 10. There are 16 residues in the CDR3. CDR3 sequence: CASSTPASGRRNEQFF. The DNA for the CDR3 is TGTGCCAGCAGCACCCCCGCTAGCGGGAGGAGGAATGAGCAGTTCTTC.

This chain connects TRBV14 to TRBJ2-3, with a possible D match to TRBD2 (5 bases). The V and J ends lost 3 bases and 1 base respectively, with 11 bases between them. The CDR3 is made up of 15 amino acids. Per germline, CDR1 SGHDN and CDR2 FVKESK. This chain's CDR3 is CASSHGVWGTDTQYF. CDR3 bases: TGTGCCAGCAGCCACGGGGTATGGGGCACAGATACGCAGTATTTT.

This sequence joins TRBV9 and TRBJ1-5; tentatively, D is TRBD1 (6 bases). The CDR3 has 14 amino acids. V was clipped by 2 bases and J by 1 base, with 7 bases between them. CDR1 SGDLS and CDR2 YYNGEE come from the germline V gene. This chain's CDR3 is CASSVGTSNQPQHF. Here the CDR3 DNA reads TGTGCCAGCAGCGTCGGGACAAGCAATCAGCCCCAGCATTTT.

V usage is TRBV28 and J usage is TRBJ2-5; TRBD1 aligns across 7 bases. The germline V gene has CDR1 MDHEN and CDR2 SYDVKM. V lost 5 bases, J lost 2 bases, and 2 bases stayed unmatched. This CDR3 has 13 residues. CDR3 in amino acids: CASSPTGQETQYF. The CDR3 bases are TGTGCCAGCAGTCCGACAGGGCAAGAGACCCAGTACTTC.

The chain is built from TRBV19 and TRBJ2-2; tentatively, D is TRBD1 (6 bases). V gave up 1 base and J gave up 7 bases, with 19 bases separating them. The CDR3 extends over 17 amino acids. Germline V gene data show CDR1 as LNHDA and CDR2 as SQIVND (reference sequence). The CDR3 protein is CASSIGPGQGNDGELFF. CDR3 coding DNA: TGTGCCAGTAGTATAGGTCCGGGGCAGGGGAATGACGGGGAGCTGTTTTTT.

V gene TRBV20-1 combines with J gene TRBJ1-3, with a weak D call TRBD1 (5 bases). Trimming took 5 bases from V and 7 from J, leaving 9 bases between them. This CDR3 has 11 residues. Germline V lookup: CDR1 DFQATT, CDR2 SNEGSKA (reference sequence). CDR3 nucleotides: TGCAGTGCTCCCCGGGGGAACACCATATATTTT. Amino acids: CSAPRGNTIYF.

The chain combines TRBV7-9 with TRBJ1-2; D possibly corresponds to TRBD1 (6 bases). CDR3 length: 15 amino acids. Trimming cost V 4 bases and J 1 base, with 13 bases left between them. Germline CDR1 and CDR2: SEHNR and FQNEAQ (reference sequence). The CDR3 bases are TGTGCCAGCAGCTCCCGGGGGGCGAATAACTATGGCTACACCTTC. Translating gives CASSSRGANNYGYTF.

This clone has only one observation. The chain combines TRBV6-2 or TRBV6-3 with TRBJ2-5; 7 bases match TRBD1. The CDR3 has 15 residues. Losses at the gene ends were 2 bases for V and 5 bases for J; bases not matched to a gene: 8. Germline CDR1 is MNHEY and CDR2 is SVGEGT. The CDR3 DNA is TGTGCCAGCAGTTACCCAGGGGGTCAAGGGGAGACCCAGTACTTC. Its translation is CASSYPGGQGETQYF.

CDR3: CAIRPGFPPGRNEKLFF. Written as DNA, the CDR3 is TGTGCCATTCGACCGGGATTCCCCCCGGGCCGTAATGAAAAACTGTTTTTT. V gene TRBV24-1 combines with J gene TRBJ1-4, with D hard to call. This CDR3 is 17 amino acids long. The V gene lost 11 bases and the J gene lost 4 bases, with 25 bases spanning the gap. Germline CDR1 and CDR2: KGHDR and SFDVKD.

This chain connects TRBV6-5 to TRBJ2-7, with TRBD1 matching 10 bases. Germline CDR1 MNHEY, CDR2 SVGAGI. Trimming took 5 bases from V and 6 from J; bases not matched to a gene: 7. The CDR3 has 14 amino acids. CDR3 loop: CASSRDRGGSEQYF. CDR3 bases: TGTGCCAGCAGTCGGGACAGGGGAGGGAGCGAGCAGTACTTC.

The chain couples TRBV6-2 or TRBV6-3 to TRBJ1-1; maybe TRBD1 (6 bases). The germline V and J ends were trimmed by 0 bases and 4 bases, with 12 bases remaining between them. Germline CDR1 reads MNHEY; CDR2 reads SVGEGT. The CDR3 covers 15 residues. CDR3 amino acids: CASSYSNRVGTEAFF. The CDR3 DNA sequence: TGTGCCAGCAGTTACTCTAACAGGGTTGGCACTGAAGCTTTCTTT.

The CDR3 DNA reads as TGTGCCAGTAGAGGCCGGGACTCCGGTTACGAGCAGTACTTC. Translating gives CASRGRDSGYEQYF. V gene TRBV19 combines with J gene TRBJ2-7; a weak D match, TRBD2 (6 bases). Between the trimmed V and J ends, which lost 6 bases and 4 bases, there was a span of 16 bases. The length of the CDR3 is 14 residues. Germline assignment: CDR1 LNHDA and CDR2 SQIVND (reference sequence). Supplemented by reference TRBV19 and TRBJ2-7, the full variable domain reads DGGITQSPKYLFRKEGQNVTLSCEQNLNHDAMYWYRQDPGQGLRLIYYSQIVNDFQKGDIAEGYSVSREKKESFPLTVTSAQKNPTAFYLCASRGRDSGYEQYFGPGTRLTVT.

This sequence joins TRBV6-5 and TRBJ2-5, with D possibly being TRBD1 (5 bases). There are 16 residues in the CDR3. CDR1 is MNHEY and CDR2 is SVGAGI in the germline V gene. Trimming stripped 2 bases from V and 1 base from J, with 14 bases between. The CDR3 sequence: CASSYIRGAGQETQYF. CDR3 DNA: TGTGCCAGCAGTTACATAAGGGGTGCAGGCCAAGAGACCCAGTACTTC.

This chain's CDR3 is CASSLGPQLRGETQYF. CDR3 nucleotide sequence: TGTGCCAGCAGCTTAGGGCCCCAGCTGAGGGGTGAGACCCAGTACTTC. This rearrangement joins TRBV7-7 to TRBJ2-5; either TRBD1 or TRBD2 may fit D (5 bases each). The germline V and J ends were trimmed by 1 base and 5 bases, with 17 bases remaining between them. The CDR3 length is 16 residues. Germline-derived CDR1 and CDR2 are SSHAT and FNYEAQ (reference sequence).

This clone is labeled medium-sized (0.01 to 0.1%). The chain combines TRBV28 with TRBJ2-7, with 7 bases that match TRBD1. The germline CDR1 and CDR2 sequences are MDHEN and SYDVKM. The ends lost 4 bases at V and 5 bases at J; junction bases unmatched: 8. The CDR3 contains 14 residues. CDR3 nucleotides: TGTGCCAGCAGTTCGGACCGGGACAGCGACGAGCAGTACTTC. Protein: CASSSDRDSDEQYF. The entire variable domain, with the rest obtained from reference TRBV28 and TRBJ2-7, is as follows: DVKVTQSSRYLVKRTGEKVFLECVQDMDHENMFWYRQDPGLGLRLIYFSYDVKMKEKGDIPEGYSVSREKKERFSLILESASTNQTSMYLCASSSDRDSDEQYFGPGTRLTVT.

Of note for this clone: This sample includes further DNA sequences coding for the same CDR3. The chain couples TRBV18 to TRBJ2-7; 7 nucleotides match TRBD1. The CDR3 is made up of 14 amino acids. With V trimmed by 1 base and J by 4 bases, 4 bases remained unmatched. The germline V gene encodes CDR1 KGHSH and CDR2 LQKENI. The chain's CDR3 is CASSPQGAGYEQYF. The CDR3 DNA reads TGTGCCAGCTCACCACAGGGGGCTGGATACGAGCAGTACTTC.

The rearrangement joins TRBV7-6 to TRBJ2-5; D unclear. CDR1 is SGHVS, CDR2 FNYEAQ, per germline. V lost 3 bases and J 3 bases, leaving 5 bases between the germline ends. CDR3 size: 12 residues. CDR3 nucleotides: TGTGCCAGCAGCTTCCAAAAAGAGACCCAGTACTTC. It yields the protein CASSFQKETQYF. The variable domain in full, with the rest retrieved from reference TRBV7-6 and TRBJ2-5, is GAGVSQSPRYKVTKRGQDVALRCDPISGHVSLYWYRQALGQGPEFLTYFNYEAQQDKSGLPNDRFSAERPEGSISTLTIQRTEQRDSAMYRCASSFQKETQYFGPGTRLLVL.

J is TRBJ1-1 and V is TRBV7-2; no firm D call. In germline, CDR1 is SGHTA, CDR2 FQGNSA. The CDR3 spans 13 residues. The V end lost 4 bases, the J end lost 1 base, and 7 bases lay between the germline ends. CDR3 in amino acids: CASSSWENTEAFF. The CDR3 coding sequence is TGTGCCAGCAGCTCCTGGGAGAACACTGAAGCTTTCTTT.

The V gene is TRBV9, the J gene TRBJ1-1; D uncertain. Trimming took 3 bases from V and 10 from J, leaving 13 bases between them. The germline V gene has CDR1 SGDLS and CDR2 YYNGEE. This CDR3 has 12 residues. The CDR3 region has the DNA TGTGCCAGCAGCGGTTCAGCTTGGCCAGCTTTCTTT. Protein sequence: CASSGSAWPAFF. Looking up the rest from reference TRBV9 and TRBJ1-1 gives the full variable domain: DSGVTQTPKHLITATGQRVTLRCSPRSGDLSVYWYQQSLDQGLQFLIQYYNGEERAKGNILERFSAQQFPDLHSELNLSSLELGDSALYFCASSGSAWPAFFGQGTRLTVV.

V usage is TRBV21-1 and J usage is TRBJ1-6. TRBV21-1 is a pseudogene segment. The CDR3 covers 17 residues. The CDR3 protein is CASSKYGSIPRNSPLHF. Here the CDR3 DNA reads TGTGCCAGCAGCAAATACGGCTCAATACCTAGAAATTCACCCCTCCACTTT.

This clone was counted a single time. Other nucleotide sequences from this sample produce the same CDR3. The chain couples TRBV5-1 to TRBJ1-2, with D maybe TRBD1 (5 bases). The germline V gene encodes CDR1 SGHRS and CDR2 YFSETQ. V lost 0 bases, J lost 2 bases, and 8 bases lay in between. There are 14 residues in the CDR3. CDR3 loop: CASSLDRGNYGYTF. In DNA form, the CDR3 reads TGCGCCAGCAGCTTGGATCGGGGGAACTATGGCTACACCTTC.

The CDR3 spells CASSPWTSGSFYEQYF. CDR3 DNA sequence: TGTGCCAGCAGCCCTTGGACTAGCGGGAGTTTTTACGAGCAGTACTTC. This chain connects TRBV7-9 to TRBJ2-7, with TRBD2 matching over 13 bases. The junction had 8 bases not matched to a gene; V was cut back by 5 bases and J by 4 bases. From germline, CDR1 is SEHNR and CDR2 FQNEAQ (reference sequence). The CDR3 runs 16 residues.

J is TRBJ1-1 and V is TRBV5-1, with D possibly matching TRBD1 (5 bases). CDR3 length equals 15 residues. CDR1 is SGHRS and CDR2 is YFSETQ in the germline V gene. V was cut by 0 bases and J by 1 base, with 10 bases left in between. CDR3 bases: TGCGCCAGCAGCTTGGCGGGGGAGGGGAACACTGAAGCTTTCTTT. This encodes CASSLAGEGNTEAFF.

The chain uses TRBV28 and TRBJ1-3; TRBD1 might be the D (6 bases). V was pared by 5 bases and J by 4 bases, with 21 bases between. Per germline, CDR1 MDHEN and CDR2 SYDVKM. The CDR3 loop spans 17 amino acids. The CDR3 DNA is TGTGCCAGCAGTGCATCCACTCTCGGGGGCCGGGGAAACACCATATATTTT. Translated, it gives CASSASTLGGRGNTIYF.

This sequence joins TRBV27 and TRBJ2-1; 7 nucleotides match TRBD1. The CDR3 covers 14 residues. Looked up from germline, CDR1 is MNHEY and CDR2 is SMNVEV (reference sequence). J gave up 8 bases and V 6 bases, and 10 bases lay outside the gene matches. Written as DNA, the CDR3 is TGTGCCAGCAGGCTACAGGGGCCGCGTTATGAGCAGTTCTTC. This encodes CASRLQGPRYEQFF.